The present T cell receptor (beta chain) was sequenced within a study of brain T cells in children with intractable seizures. Time point noted: blood from clinic visit 5 months post-surgery; TSC patient then seizure free. Only cases whose brain tissue showed the highest T cell transcript signatures were sequenced. At least one anti-epileptic drug was given before surgery. The protocol was immunoSEQ multiplex PCR, while the TCRdb copy is restricted to in-frame clones and leaves out a portion. The data hold around 340,000 clones, with approximately 93% observed a single time. The CDR3 totals 17 residues. The V gene's germline CDR1 is SNHLY and CDR2 FYNNEI. Trimming stripped 2 bases from V and 2 bases from J, with 18 bases between. As to this clone: Its specificity is not known.

Broader study findings: Clones missing pre-surgery may reflect undersampling of that blood sample. HCMV serostatus was not known, and viral specificity came from CDR3 similarity only.

This TCR was sampled from a boy less than two years old with tuberous sclerosis and intractable seizures. Source: peripheral blood, taken roughly 5 months after surgery. The chain is built from TRBV2 and TRBJ2-5, with D hard to call. CDR3 region: CASSEFGYDSLQETQYF. The CDR3 coding sequence is TGTGCCAGCAGTGAATTTGGTTACGATTCCCTTCAAGAGACCCAGTACTTC.